A selection of T cell receptor beta chains follows, all from one sample in a study of cytomegalovirus exposure and HLA in healthy donors. Clones were sequenced by immunoSEQ multiplex PCR, and TCRdb holds only the in-frame ones, with some missing. The sample records about 170,000 clones, approximately 59% being singletons. Sequencing was carried out using PBMCs. All receptors derive from a man aged 35 to 55 in good health and CMV-seronegative. Each CDR3 is given with its conserved first and last residue. D genes are given only for firm matches. For some rows the clone size is stated as once, few or many, or as a class when expanded; others skip it.

V gene: TRBV10-2
CDR3 length: 14
D gene: TRBD1
J gene: TRBJ2-7
clone size: .
CDR3 protein: CATETDRESYEQYF
CDR3 DNA: TGCGCCACTGAGACAGACAGGGAATCCTACGAGCAGTACTTC

V gene: TRBV6-5
CDR3 length: 16
D gene: .
J gene: TRBJ2-7
clone size: few
CDR3 protein: CASSFPDRLDSYEQYF
CDR3 DNA: TGTGCCAGCAGTTTCCCTGACAGGTTGGACTCCTACGAGCAGTACTTC

V gene: TRBV30
CDR3 length: 14
D gene: TRBD1
J gene: TRBJ1-6
clone size: .
CDR3 protein: CAWSPQGENSPLHF
CDR3 DNA: TGTGCCTGGAGTCCCCAGGGGGAGAATTCACCCCTCCACTTT

V gene: TRBV5-6
CDR3 length: 13
D gene: .
J gene: TRBJ2-5
clone size: once
CDR3 protein: CASTLPGQETQYF
CDR3 DNA: TGTGCCAGCACCCTACCCGGCCAAGAGACCCAGTACTTC

V gene: TRBV5-1
CDR3 length: 16
D gene: .
J gene: TRBJ2-3
clone size: .
CDR3 protein: CASSTSGAGYTDTQYF
CDR3 DNA: TGCGCCAGCAGCACCAGTGGGGCGGGGTACACAGATACGCAGTATTTT

V gene: TRBV5-1
CDR3 length: 15
D gene: TRBD1
J gene: TRBJ2-7
clone size: .
CDR3 protein: CASSLVTGDAYEQYF
CDR3 DNA: TGCGCCAGCAGCTTGGTAACAGGGGACGCCTACGAGCAGTACTTC

V gene: TRBV9
CDR3 length: 17
D gene: .
J gene: TRBJ2-6
clone size: .
CDR3 protein: CASSATGLRSGANVLTF
CDR3 DNA: TGTGCCAGCAGCGCTACAGGGTTACGCTCTGGGGCCAACGTCCTGACTTTC

V gene: TRBV7-2
CDR3 length: 13
D gene: TRBD1
J gene: TRBJ2-1
clone size: .
CDR3 protein: CASSLDRGHEQFF
CDR3 DNA: TGTGCCAGCAGCCTCGACAGGGGGCATGAGCAGTTCTTC

V gene: TRBV11-2
CDR3 length: 12
D gene: .
J gene: TRBJ2-2
clone size: .
CDR3 protein: CASSLLAGELFF
CDR3 DNA: TGTGCCAGCAGCTTATTAGCCGGGGAGCTGTTTTTT

V gene: TRBV4-2
CDR3 length: 15
D gene: .
J gene: TRBJ1-4
clone size: .
CDR3 protein: CASSLGGSTNEKLFF
CDR3 DNA: TGTGCCAGCAGCCTCGGGGGGAGCACTAATGAAAAACTGTTTTTT

V gene: TRBV6-1
CDR3 length: 16
D gene: TRBD1
J gene: TRBJ1-5
clone size: .
CDR3 protein: CASSERGTGGRQPQHF
CDR3 DNA: TGTGCCAGCAGTGAAAGGGGGACAGGGGGCCGGCAGCCCCAGCATTTT

V gene: TRBV21-1
CDR3 length: 15
D gene: .
J gene: TRBJ2-3
clone size: .
CDR3 protein: CASSKGGRGTDTQYF
CDR3 DNA: TGTGCCAGCAGCAAGGGGGGGCGCGGCACAGATACGCAGTATTTT

V gene: TRBV18
CDR3 length: 13
D gene: TRBD2
J gene: TRBJ2-7
clone size: many
CDR3 protein: CASSPASGYEQYF
CDR3 DNA: TGTGCCAGCTCACCAGCTAGCGGCTACGAGCAGTACTTC

V gene: TRBV18
CDR3 length: 14
D gene: .
J gene: TRBJ2-3
clone size: once
CDR3 protein: CASSGALGHDTQYF
CDR3 DNA: TGTGCCAGCTCTGGGGCCCTGGGCCACGATACGCAGTATTTT

V gene: TRBV19
CDR3 length: 15
D gene: TRBD2
J gene: TRBJ2-7
clone size: .
CDR3 protein: CASSEGLAFIYEQYF
CDR3 DNA: TGTGCCAGTAGTGAGGGACTAGCGTTTATTTACGAGCAGTACTTC

V gene: TRBV6-6
CDR3 length: 12
D gene: .
J gene: TRBJ1-1
clone size: .
CDR3 protein: CASSYSFREAFF
CDR3 DNA: TGTGCCAGCAGTTACTCGTTCCGGGAAGCTTTCTTT

V gene: TRBV7-9
CDR3 length: 17
D gene: TRBD2
J gene: TRBJ2-5
clone size: few
CDR3 protein: CASSLGFSRGREETQYF
CDR3 DNA: TGTGCCAGCAGCTTAGGATTCTCTCGCGGGAGAGAAGAGACCCAGTACTTC

V gene: TRBV7-9
CDR3 length: 14
D gene: TRBD1
J gene: TRBJ1-2
clone size: few
CDR3 protein: CASSLVQGAVGYTF
CDR3 DNA: TGTGCCAGCAGCTTAGTACAGGGGGCGGTTGGCTACACCTTC

V gene: TRBV5-1
CDR3 length: 16
D gene: TRBD2
J gene: TRBJ2-1
clone size: .
CDR3 protein: CASSATIAGGPNEQFF
CDR3 DNA: TGCGCCAGCAGCGCCACGATAGCGGGGGGGCCGAATGAGCAGTTCTTC

V gene: TRBV5-1
CDR3 length: 13
D gene: TRBD1
J gene: TRBJ1-5
clone size: few
CDR3 protein: CASSPRGATPPHF
CDR3 DNA: TGCGCCAGCAGCCCCAGGGGGGCGACCCCTCCGCATTTT

V gene: TRBV11-3
CDR3 length: 16
D gene: TRBD2
J gene: TRBJ2-3
clone size: .
CDR3 protein: CASSSRAGGSTDTQYF
CDR3 DNA: TGTGCCAGCAGCTCTCGAGCGGGGGGGAGCACAGATACGCAGTATTTT

V gene: TRBV5-8
CDR3 length: 15
D gene: TRBD1
J gene: TRBJ2-3
clone size: .
CDR3 protein: CASSLGQGDTDTQYF
CDR3 DNA: TGTGCCAGCAGCTTGGGGCAGGGGGACACAGATACGCAGTATTTT

V gene: TRBV9
CDR3 length: 16
D gene: .
J gene: TRBJ2-1
clone size: .
CDR3 protein: CASMGGSGTSYNEQFF
CDR3 DNA: TGTGCCAGCATGGGAGGAAGCGGCACCTCCTACAATGAGCAGTTCTTC

V gene: TRBV7-2
CDR3 length: 14
D gene: TRBD1
J gene: TRBJ1-5
clone size: .
CDR3 protein: CASSTRQGGQPQHF
CDR3 DNA: TGTGCCAGCAGCACCCGACAGGGAGGACAGCCCCAGCATTTT

V gene: TRBV27
CDR3 length: 15
D gene: TRBD2
J gene: TRBJ2-1
clone size: .
CDR3 protein: CASSSSGRVYNEQFF
CDR3 DNA: TGTGCCAGCAGTTCTAGCGGGAGGGTCTACAATGAGCAGTTCTTC

V gene: TRBV7-7
CDR3 length: 16
D gene: TRBD2
J gene: TRBJ2-1
clone size: .
CDR3 protein: CASSLEFGLAGGEQFF
CDR3 DNA: TGTGCTAGCAGCTTAGAGTTCGGACTAGCGGGAGGTGAGCAGTTCTTC

V gene: TRBV19
CDR3 length: 13
D gene: TRBD1
J gene: TRBJ2-5
clone size: once
CDR3 protein: CASYLQGLGTQYF
CDR3 DNA: TGTGCCAGTTATCTACAGGGGTTAGGGACCCAGTACTTC

V gene: TRBV9
CDR3 length: 15
D gene: .
J gene: TRBJ2-1
clone size: .
CDR3 protein: CASSLQQNFYNEQFF
CDR3 DNA: TGTGCCAGCAGCCTCCAACAGAACTTCTACAATGAGCAGTTCTTC

V gene: TRBV6-5
CDR3 length: 13
D gene: .
J gene: TRBJ2-7
clone size: .
CDR3 protein: CASSYNRDYEQYF
CDR3 DNA: TGTGCCAGCAGTTACAACAGGGACTACGAGCAGTACTTC

V gene: TRBV7-9
CDR3 length: 15
D gene: .
J gene: TRBJ1-1
clone size: few
CDR3 protein: CASSSRMRMEAEAFF
CDR3 DNA: TGTGCCAGCAGCTCACGGATGAGGATGGAGGCTGAAGCTTTCTTT

V gene: TRBV19
CDR3 length: 15
D gene: TRBD1
J gene: TRBJ2-3
clone size: once
CDR3 protein: CASGGRDRGLDTQYF
CDR3 DNA: TGTGCCAGTGGGGGACGGGACAGGGGGCTTGATACGCAGTATTTT

V gene: TRBV7-2
CDR3 length: 18
D gene: .
J gene: TRBJ1-5
clone size: .
CDR3 protein: CASSLVGAGDSSNQPQHF
CDR3 DNA: TGTGCCAGCAGCTTAGTGGGAGCGGGAGACAGCAGCAATCAGCCCCAGCATTTT

V gene: TRBV2
CDR3 length: 16
D gene: TRBD2
J gene: TRBJ2-1
clone size: few
CDR3 protein: CASSEETGGPYNEQFF
CDR3 DNA: TGTGCCAGCAGTGAAGAAACGGGAGGGCCGTACAATGAGCAGTTCTTC

V gene: TRBV4-1
CDR3 length: 14
D gene: .
J gene: TRBJ1-4
clone size: medium-sized
CDR3 protein: CASSQTQAGIKLFF
CDR3 DNA: TGCGCCAGCAGCCAGACGCAGGCAGGAATAAAACTGTTTTTT

V gene: TRBV7-2
CDR3 length: 18
D gene: TRBD2
J gene: TRBJ2-1
clone size: few
CDR3 protein: CASSLALVTSGRGNEQFF
CDR3 DNA: TGTGCCAGCAGCTTAGCGCTAGTGACTAGCGGGAGAGGGAATGAGCAGTTCTTC

V gene: TRBV29-1
CDR3 length: 13
D gene: .
J gene: TRBJ1-2
clone size: .
CDR3 protein: CSAGQSALYGYTF
CDR3 DNA: TGCAGCGCCGGACAGTCGGCGCTCTATGGCTACACCTTC

V gene: TRBV6-1
CDR3 length: 11
D gene: .
J gene: TRBJ2-1
clone size: .
CDR3 protein: CASSGSIEQFF
CDR3 DNA: TGTGCCAGCAGTGGGAGTATCGAGCAGTTCTTC

V gene: TRBV7-2
CDR3 length: 16
D gene: TRBD2
J gene: TRBJ2-3
clone size: few
CDR3 protein: CASSLALSGRSGTQYF
CDR3 DNA: TGTGCCAGCAGCTTAGCTCTTAGCGGGAGGAGCGGTACGCAGTATTTT

V gene: TRBV29-1
CDR3 length: 15
D gene: TRBD2
J gene: TRBJ2-1
clone size: .
CDR3 protein: CSVDSTSGGLNEQFF
CDR3 DNA: TGCAGCGTTGATTCGACTAGCGGGGGCCTCAATGAGCAGTTCTTC

V gene: TRBV19
CDR3 length: 14
D gene: .
J gene: TRBJ1-5
clone size: .
CDR3 protein: CASSVWADNQPQHF
CDR3 DNA: TGTGCCAGTTCCGTATGGGCAGACAATCAGCCCCAGCATTTT

V gene: TRBV7-9
CDR3 length: 12
D gene: .
J gene: TRBJ2-7
clone size: .
CDR3 protein: CASSSQGYEQYF
CDR3 DNA: TGTGCCAGCAGCTCTCAGGGGTACGAGCAGTACTTC

V gene: TRBV5-4
CDR3 length: 17
D gene: TRBD2
J gene: TRBJ2-7
clone size: .
CDR3 protein: CASSALAGGPGTYEQYF
CDR3 DNA: TGTGCCAGCAGCGCACTAGCGGGAGGGCCGGGGACCTACGAGCAGTACTTC

V gene: TRBV19
CDR3 length: 18
D gene: TRBD2
J gene: TRBJ2-3
clone size: .
CDR3 protein: CASKPLAGVTTSTDTQYF
CDR3 DNA: TGTGCCAGTAAACCTCTAGCGGGGGTGACTACTAGCACAGATACGCAGTATTTT

V gene: TRBV6-6
CDR3 length: 15
D gene: TRBD1
J gene: TRBJ2-5
clone size: .
CDR3 protein: CASSYSWTGQETQYF
CDR3 DNA: TGTGCCAGCAGTTACTCATGGACAGGTCAAGAGACCCAGTACTTC

V gene: TRBV9
CDR3 length: 13
D gene: .
J gene: TRBJ2-7
clone size: .
CDR3 protein: CASSVRRGSEQYF
CDR3 DNA: TGTGCCAGCTCCGTCCGACGGGGATCCGAGCAGTACTTC

V gene: TRBV11-2
CDR3 length: 13
D gene: TRBD1
J gene: TRBJ1-2
clone size: .
CDR3 protein: CASATGVDYGYTF
CDR3 DNA: TGTGCCAGCGCTACAGGGGTCGACTATGGCTACACCTTC

V gene: TRBV10-3
CDR3 length: 13
D gene: .
J gene: TRBJ1-1
clone size: few
CDR3 protein: CAITPGRDNEAFF
CDR3 DNA: TGTGCCATCACCCCAGGCAGGGACAATGAAGCTTTCTTT

V gene: TRBV2
CDR3 length: 13
D gene: TRBD2
J gene: TRBJ2-7
clone size: once
CDR3 protein: CASQTSGSYEQYF
CDR3 DNA: TGTGCCAGCCAGACTAGCGGATCCTACGAGCAGTACTTC

V gene: TRBV7-9
CDR3 length: 17
D gene: .
J gene: TRBJ2-3
clone size: .
CDR3 protein: CASSSARTRRFEDTQYF
CDR3 DNA: TGTGCCAGCAGCTCCGCCCGGACTCGTAGGTTTGAAGATACGCAGTATTTT

V gene: TRBV5-6
CDR3 length: 15
D gene: .
J gene: TRBJ1-1
clone size: few
CDR3 protein: CASSLVGRGFGEAFF
CDR3 DNA: TGTGCCAGCAGCTTGGTTGGCAGGGGATTTGGTGAAGCTTTCTTT